The next 30 T cell receptor beta chains were all read from a single sample in a study of metastatic and nonmetastatic thyroid tumors. TCRdb reprocessed the PCR reads using MiXCR. The sample shows approximately 17,000 clones, under 35% of them seen only once. All patients reached thyroid surgery having received no treatment beforehand. Sequenced: tumor tissue. These receptors came from a female donor with papillary thyroid cancer or a benign thyroid nodule (not recorded which). Some clones in this sample may be carry-over from other donors' samples.

This clone was counted at least ten times. V and J are TRBV5-4 and TRBJ2-7, with D possibly called TRBD1 or TRBD2 (5 bases each). The CDR3 spans 15 residues. V was shortened by 0 bases and J by 1 base, with 11 bases between the two germline ends. CDR1 is SGHNT, CDR2 YYREEE, per germline (reference sequence). This chain's CDR3 is CASSLGDPHSYEQYF. For the CDR3, the DNA is TGTGCCAGCAGCTTGGGGGACCCACATTCCTACGAGCAGTACTTC.

The V and J genes are TRBV6-1 and TRBJ1-2; D ambiguous. Germline V CDR1 and CDR2: MNHNS, SASEGT. The germline V and J ends were trimmed by 5 bases and 10 bases, with 17 bases remaining between them. The CDR3 has 13 residues. The CDR3 nucleotides read TGTGCCAGCAGTTCAGGTTTAGGTGGTACCTACACCTTC. Amino acids: CASSSGLGGTYTF.

The chain carries TRBV9 and TRBJ1-1; TRBD1 might be the D (5 bases). CDR1 SGDLS and CDR2 YYNGEE come from the germline V gene. This CDR3 is built from 14 residues. V lost 0 bases and J 4 bases, leaving 10 bases between the germline ends. The CDR3 here is CASSVAYRGTEAFF. The CDR3 region has the DNA TGTGCCAGCAGCGTAGCGTATAGGGGCACTGAAGCTTTCTTT.

This chain links TRBV20-1 with TRBJ2-1, with TRBD2 matching over 13 bases. The CDR3 runs to 13 residues. J gave up 9 bases and V 7 bases, and 6 bases lay outside the gene matches. Germline V gene lookup returns CDR1 DFQATT and CDR2 SNEGSKA (reference sequence). CDR3 protein: CSVPGLAGFEQFF. The DNA for the CDR3 is TGCAGTGTTCCGGGACTAGCGGGGTTTGAGCAGTTCTTC.

This clone was found a few times. The chain uses TRBV10-3 and TRBJ2-3, with D tentatively TRBD1 or TRBD2 (5 bases each). In germline, CDR1 is ENHRY, CDR2 SYGVKD. The germline V and J ends were trimmed by 11 bases and 2 bases, with 23 bases remaining between them. The CDR3 is made up of 16 amino acids. CDR3 protein: CAVNGGVGGPTDTQYF. The CDR3 DNA sequence: TGTGCCGTCAATGGGGGTGTAGGCGGGCCCACAGATACGCAGTATTTT.

This clone was counted at least ten times. The chain combines TRBV7-2 with TRBJ2-5, with 12 bases lining up with TRBD2. V was pared by 5 bases and J by 3 bases, with 4 bases of the junction left unmatched. Germline V lookup: CDR1 SGHTA, CDR2 FQGNSA. This CDR3 has 15 residues. In DNA form, the CDR3 reads TGTGCCAGCAGCCGTCGACTAGCGGGAGAAGAGACCCAGTACTTC. This sequence encodes CASSRRLAGEETQYF.

The table lists this clone with a few counts. The chain uses TRBV6-1 and TRBJ1-5; 9 nucleotides match TRBD1. The germline V gene encodes CDR1 MNHNS and CDR2 SASEGT. V dropped 5 bases and J dropped 4; count of bases not matched to a gene: 6. The CDR3 has 15 residues. The DNA of the CDR3 is TGTGCCAGCAGTTGGGACAGGGCAGGGAATCAGCCCCAGCATTTT. As protein: CASSWDRAGNQPQHF.

V and J are TRBV7-3 and TRBJ2-7, with D perhaps TRBD2 (6 bases). V gave up 2 bases and J gave up 4 bases, with 12 bases separating them. This CDR3 is built from 14 residues. The V gene's germline CDR1 is SGHTA and CDR2 FQGTGA. The DNA for the CDR3 is TGTGCCAGCAGCTTATCCCATAGCGGTTACGAGCAGTACTTC. It codes for CASSLSHSGYEQYF.

V and J are TRBV7-8 and TRBJ2-7; 7 bases align to TRBD1. There are 16 residues in the CDR3. The junction had 12 bases not matched to a gene; V was cut back by 5 bases and J by 2 bases. Per germline, CDR1 SGHVS and CDR2 FQNEAQ. For the CDR3, the DNA is TGTGCCAGCAGCCCTAGGACAGGCGGTGTGACCTACGAGCAGTACTTC. Translating it yields CASSPRTGGVTYEQYF.

The V and J genes are TRBV6-1 and TRBJ2-3; possible D gene TRBD1, 6 bases. The CDR3 is 15 residues long. V lost 6 bases and J lost 3, with 16 bases in between. From germline, CDR1 is MNHNS and CDR2 SASEGT. The CDR3 protein is CASSSTGFITDTQYF. CDR3 coding DNA: TGTGCCAGCAGCTCAACAGGGTTCATTACAGATACGCAGTATTTT.

This clone was observed a handful of times. The rearrangement uses TRBV28 and TRBJ2-7; TRBD2 matches 11 bases. V lost 8 bases, J lost 3 bases, and 9 bases stayed unmatched. The length of the CDR3 is 15 residues. The germline V gene has CDR1 MDHEN and CDR2 SYDVKM. The CDR3, as DNA: TGTGCCAGCGCTTCCCGGCTAGCGGGAGGCTACGAGCAGTACTTC. Protein product: CASASRLAGGYEQYF.

This clone came up many times. The rearrangement joins TRBV6-1 to TRBJ1-5; tentatively, D is TRBD1 (5 bases). The germline gives CDR1 MNHNS, CDR2 SASEGT. Between the trimmed V and J ends, which lost 5 bases and 7 bases, there was a span of 18 bases. The CDR3 contains 15 residues. CDR3 in DNA: TGTGCCAGCAGTCCTCTGATGGGGGGGGGGCAGCCCCAGCATTTT. Encoded protein: CASSPLMGGGQPQHF.

A note on this clone: The germline gene is not matched at one end of the junction; a read error may be the cause. The same CDR3 can be traced to other DNA sequences in this sample. This sequence joins TRBV5-5 and TRBJ2-5; tentatively, D is TRBD2 (7 bases). This CDR3 contains 14 residues. Germline lookup yields CDR1 SGHKS and CDR2 YYEKEE (reference sequence). CDR3 sequence (DNA): TGTGCCAGCAGCCAGCCCCAGGGGCGGGAGACACAGTACTTC. This encodes CASSQPQGRETQYF.

This clone has ten or more counts. The chain couples TRBV20-1 to TRBJ1-1, with D perhaps matching TRBD1 (5 bases). The CDR3 sequence is 14 residues long. The V and J ends lost 3 bases and 0 bases respectively, with 11 bases between them. Germline V CDR1 and CDR2: DFQATT, SNEGSKA (reference sequence). CDR3 DNA sequence: TGCAGTGCTAGGGGGGGACCTGTGAACACTGAAGCTTTCTTT. The encoded protein is CSARGGPVNTEAFF.

This clone was observed a handful of times. This rearrangement joins TRBV19 to TRBJ2-5; D call uncertain. The germline V gene has CDR1 LNHDA and CDR2 SQIVND (reference sequence). V was trimmed by 10 bases and J by 9 bases, leaving 15 bases between them. This CDR3 comprises 11 residues. In DNA form, the CDR3 reads TGTGCCACTCGAGGCACTCGGGCCCAGTACTTC. It is translated as CATRGTRAQYF.

This clone has at least ten counts. The chain is built from TRBV20-1 and TRBJ2-3; a possible D gene is TRBD1 (6 bases). The CDR3 totals 14 residues. V was clipped by 1 base and J by 0 bases, with 8 bases between them. Germline-derived CDR1 and CDR2 are DFQATT and SNEGSKA (reference sequence). The CDR3 DNA reads TGCAGTGCTAGAGTGGGGGCTAGCACAGATACGCAGTATTTT. Amino acid sequence: CSARVGASTDTQYF.

Of note for this clone: The DNA is left out, because the CDR3 cannot be placed on it with certainty; the CDR3 is given as TCRdb lists it. The chain links TRBV7-5 to TRBJ2-1; TRBD2 was called by the table and not checked on the DNA. TRBV7-5 corresponds to a pseudogene. 17 amino acids form the CDR3, both terminal residues included. This chain's CDR3 is CISVPEAGGPSYNEQFF.

This clone was seen at least ten times. In the same sample, other DNA sequences code for this CDR3. V and J are TRBV11-2 and TRBJ1-1, with no clear D. Germline values: CDR1 SGHAT, CDR2 FQNNGV. CDR3 length equals 15 residues. V lost 1 base to trimming and J lost 1 base, with 10 bases between them. The CDR3 region is CASSLVQGRNTEAFF. In DNA form, the CDR3 reads TGTGCCAGCAGCTTAGTGCAAGGACGGAACACTGAAGCTTTCTTT.

The chain joins TRBV7-2 to TRBJ2-7, with D perhaps TRBD2 (6 bases). Germline loops: CDR1 SGHTA, CDR2 FQGNSA. Trimming took off 1 base at V and 3 bases at J, with 13 bases between the two ends. The CDR3 length is 15 residues. The CDR3 sequence is CASSLGGAAGYEQYF. The CDR3 coding sequence is TGTGCCAGCAGCTTAGGCGGGGCAGCGGGCTACGAGCAGTACTTC.

This clone was counted at least ten times. A junction end diverges from the germline sequence, so it may reflect a read error. The identical CDR3 is also encoded by other nucleotide sequences in the sample. The J gene is TRBJ1-1, the V gene TRBV20-1; possible D gene TRBD1, 5 bases. The CDR3 sequence is 12 residues long. Germline-derived CDR1 and CDR2 are DFQATT and SNEGSKA (reference sequence). DNA of the CDR3: TGCAGTGCTGACAGCGGAAACACTGAAGCCTTCTTT. As protein: CSADSGNTEAFF.

About this clone: A much larger clone differs by one base, so this may be a read error. This sample includes further DNA sequences coding for the same CDR3. This chain connects TRBV5-6 to TRBJ1-1; 10 bases fit TRBD1. CDR1 and CDR2 from the germline V gene are SGHDT and YYEEEE. Trimming at V came to 5 bases and at J to 6 bases, leaving 7 bases not matched to a gene. The CDR3 loop spans 14 amino acids. CDR3 protein: CASSTRDRGPEAFF. The CDR3 coding sequence is TGTGCCAGCAGTACCCGGGACAGGGGTCCTGAAGCTTTCTTT.

Remarks on this clone: Other DNA sequences in the sample encode the same CDR3. CDR3 DNA: TGTGCCAGCAGCCAAGGTGGTGGGTACGGCTACACCTTC. It specifies CASSQGGGYGYTF. The chain links TRBV3-1 to TRBJ1-2; D is undetermined. This CDR3 is 13 amino acids long. Trimming pared 1 base from V and 8 bases from J, leaving 11 bases between. Germline CDR1 reads LGHDT; CDR2 reads YNNKEL (reference sequence).

The chain uses TRBV4-1 and TRBJ2-1, with a weak D call TRBD2 (5 bases). Trimming pared 1 base from V and 8 bases from J, leaving 9 bases between. Germline CDR1 MGHRA, CDR2 YSYEKL. The CDR3 is 13 residues long. The CDR3 spells CASSQGRWYEQFF. The CDR3 DNA sequence: TGCGCCAGCAGCCAAGGGAGGTGGTATGAGCAGTTCTTC.

This clone was detected ten times or more. J is TRBJ1-5 and V is TRBV20-1, with D tentatively TRBD1 (5 bases). Germline V gene sequence: CDR1 DFQATT, CDR2 SNEGSKA (reference sequence). The CDR3 has 15 amino acids. Trimming took off 5 bases at V and 4 bases at J, with 18 bases between the two ends. Written as DNA, the CDR3 is TGCAGTGCTGTTGGAGGGGCCTCGGGGAATCAGCCCCAGCATTTT. Protein sequence: CSAVGGASGNQPQHF.

This clone appeared many times. J is TRBJ1-1 and V is TRBV3-1; 7 bases agree with TRBD1. With 5 bases clipped from V and 5 bases from J, the junction kept 5 bases outside the gene matches. CDR1 and CDR2 from the germline V gene are LGHDT and YNNKEL (reference sequence). This CDR3 spans 13 amino acids. As DNA, the CDR3 is TGTGCCAGCAGCGGTACAGGGGCGACTGAAGCTTTCTTT. It translates to CASSGTGATEAFF. Using reference TRBV3-1 and TRBJ1-1 for the parts outside the CDR3, the full variable domain is DTAVSQTPKYLVTQMGNDKSIKCEQNLGHDTMYWYKQDSKKFLKIMFSYNNKELIINETVPNRFSPKSPDKAHLNLHINSLELGDSAVYFCASSGTGATEAFFGQGTRLTVV.

This clone has a count of ten or more. As DNA, the CDR3 is TGTGCCAGCAGCTACGGGGAGATGGCTGACACCGGGGAGCTGTTTTTT. Translating it yields CASSYGEMADTGELFF. This chain links TRBV11-1 with TRBJ2-2; TRBD2 might be the D (5 bases). CDR3 length: 16 amino acids. In germline, CDR1 is SGHAT, CDR2 FQDESV (reference sequence). V lost 4 bases, J lost 3 bases, and 15 bases lay in between.

This clone showed up many times. The gene calls are TRBV18 and TRBJ2-7; D gene unclear. The CDR3 length is 14 residues. V lost 6 bases and J 4 bases, leaving 16 bases between the germline ends. Germline lookup yields CDR1 KGHSH and CDR2 LQKENI. The CDR3, as DNA: TGTGCCAGCTCGCTCCCGGGCCCCGGGTACGAGCAGTACTTC. Residues: CASSLPGPGYEQYF.

This clone was detected only a few times. Relative to the germline gene, one junction end is altered; a read error may explain this. The CDR3 DNA follows: TGTGCCAGCAGTCCATGGCGGACAGGGAACGCCGGGGAGCTGTTTTTT. This translates into CASSPWRTGNAGELFF. The J gene is TRBJ2-2, the V gene TRBV12-3 or TRBV12-4; 8 bases agree with TRBD1. The CDR3 consists of 16 residues.

This clone was seen a few times. The rearrangement links TRBV12-3 or TRBV12-4 to TRBJ1-5; D is uncertain. V lost 6 bases and J lost 2, with 5 bases in between. There are 12 residues in the CDR3. CDR3 sequence (DNA): TGTGCCAGCAGGATGGGCAATCAGCCCCAGCATTTT. This gives the protein CASRMGNQPQHF.

Judged by abundance, this clone is medium-sized. This sequence joins TRBV6-1 and TRBJ1-5; D not resolved. V lost 0 bases and J lost 2, with 8 bases in between. CDR3 length: 15 amino acids. Looked up from germline, CDR1 is MNHNS and CDR2 is SASEGT. The CDR3 sequence: CASSEAGQGNQPQHF. CDR3 bases: TGTGCCAGCAGTGAAGCAGGGCAAGGCAATCAGCCCCAGCATTTT.